These 17 T cell receptor beta chains were all obtained from the same sample, sequenced in a study of shared clonotypes between healthy human individuals. TCRdb's copy holds only in-frame clones and misses some; the assay was immunoSEQ multiplex PCR. The sample shows about 1.1 million clones, about 84% of them seen only once. Source material: memory CD4+ T cells from PBMCs. Sample subset: CD45RA-negative fraction. The receptor set was obtained from a young man in good health. Some clones in this sample may be carry-over from other donors' samples.

The rearrangement links TRBV29-1 to TRBJ2-3; D gene unclear. Trimming cost V 0 bases and J 1 base, with 5 bases left between them. The germline CDR1 and CDR2 sequences are SQVTM and ANQGSEA. The CDR3 is made up of 13 amino acids. CDR3 sequence reads: CSVEDPGTDTQYF. The CDR3 coding sequence is TGCAGCGTTGAAGATCCTGGCACAGATACGCAGTATTTT.

The chain recombines TRBV4-1 with TRBJ2-3; 8 bases are a match to TRBD2. In germline, CDR1 is MGHRA, CDR2 YSYEKL. This CDR3 region has 18 residues. The V segment lost 0 bases and the J segment 2 bases; nucleotides outside the gene matches: 10. CDR3 protein: CASSQESGLAGNTDTQYF. The CDR3 coding sequence is TGCGCCAGCAGCCAAGAATCTGGTCTAGCGGGCAACACAGATACGCAGTATTTT.

This clone came up once. V usage is TRBV30 and J usage is TRBJ2-3; TRBD2 matches 13 bases. The ends lost 6 bases at V and 6 bases at J; junction bases unmatched: 6. This CDR3 spans 14 amino acids. CDR1 GTSNPN and CDR2 SVGIG come from the germline V gene (reference sequence). DNA for the CDR3: TGTGCCTGCCTACTAGCGGGAGGGGGGGATACGCAGTATTTT. As protein: CACLLAGGGDTQYF. The entire variable domain, with the rest obtained from reference TRBV30 and TRBJ2-3, is as follows: SQTIHQWPATLVQPVGSPLSLECTVEGTSNPNLYWYRQAAGRGLQLLFYSVGIGQISSEVPQNLSASRPQDRQFILSSKKLLLSDSGFYLCACLLAGGGDTQYFGPGTRLTVL.

The rearrangement links TRBV28 to TRBJ2-5, with 7 positions matching TRBD2. Trimming at V came to 3 bases and at J to 2 bases, leaving 9 bases not matched to a gene. Germline loops: CDR1 MDHEN, CDR2 SYDVKM. This CDR3 comprises 16 residues. In nucleotides, the CDR3 is TGTGCCAGCAGTTTCTGGACTAGAGGGTCACAAGAGACCCAGTACTTC. Its translation is CASSFWTRGSQETQYF.

The chain employs TRBV5-4 and TRBJ1-4, with D possibly matching TRBD1 (5 bases). The CDR3 spans 14 residues. Germline loops: CDR1 SGHNT, CDR2 YYREEE (reference sequence). The V gene lost 4 bases and the J gene lost 6 bases, with 13 bases spanning the gap. CDR3 DNA sequence: TGTGCCAGCAGCCAAGCTCAGGGTTATGAAAAACTGTTTTTT. It yields the protein CASSQAQGYEKLFF.

V is TRBV6-6 and J is TRBJ2-7, with D tentatively TRBD2 (5 bases). Trimming took 4 bases from V and 7 from J, leaving 8 bases between them. This CDR3 has 11 residues. Per the germline V gene, CDR1 is MNHNY and CDR2 is SVGAGI (reference sequence). The CDR3 protein is CASSWTWEQYF. The CDR3 nucleotides read TGTGCCAGCAGTTGGACTTGGGAGCAGTACTTC.

Worth noting for this clone: Other nucleotide sequences in the sample specify the same CDR3. The rearrangement links TRBV5-1 to TRBJ2-5; 12 bases agree with TRBD2. Germline CDR1 reads SGHRS; CDR2 reads YFSETQ. The CDR3 extends over 16 amino acids. Unmatched junction bases numbered 4, after V lost 4 bases and J lost 0 bases. CDR3 nucleotide sequence: TGCGCCAGCAGCCCCGGGACTAGCGGGTACCAAGAGACCCAGTACTTC. Protein: CASSPGTSGYQETQYF.

Of note for this clone: This specimen includes other DNA sequences encoding the same CDR3. This chain connects TRBV18 to TRBJ2-1; D possibly corresponds to TRBD1 (5 bases). V lost 0 bases, J lost 5 bases, and 5 bases lay in between. The CDR3 sequence is 13 residues long. In germline, CDR1 is KGHSH, CDR2 LQKENI. CDR3 coding DNA: TGTGCCAGCTCACCACCAGGGGACAATGAGCAGTTCTTC. Translation gives CASSPPGDNEQFF.

This chain connects TRBV28 to TRBJ2-1, with D perhaps matching TRBD1 (6 bases). The CDR3 extends over 15 amino acids. Trimming stripped 3 bases from V and 10 bases from J, with 19 bases between. Germline CDR1 is MDHEN and CDR2 is SYDVKM. CDR3: CASSFVGAQTFEQFF. DNA for the CDR3: TGTGCCAGCAGTTTCGTGGGGGCGCAAACATTCGAGCAGTTCTTC.

This clone occurred a few times. The V call is TRBV18, the J call TRBJ1-1, with 7 bases aligning to TRBD1. The V gene's germline CDR1 is KGHSH and CDR2 LQKENI. The CDR3 runs 15 residues. Germline trimming cut 3 bases from V and 4 bases from J; bases unmatched to any gene: 8. The chain's CDR3 is CASSPQGTAGTEAFF. The CDR3, as DNA: TGTGCCAGCTCACCCCAAGGGACAGCGGGCACTGAAGCTTTCTTT.

The genes are TRBV6-5 and TRBJ1-1; D is uncertain. The V and J ends lost 2 bases and 1 base respectively, with 14 bases between them. Germline V gives CDR1 MNHEY, CDR2 SVGAGI. CDR3 size: 16 residues. The CDR3 protein is CASSYPPGRANTEAFF. Written as DNA, the CDR3 is TGTGCCAGCAGTTACCCTCCAGGACGGGCGAACACTGAAGCTTTCTTT.

About this clone itself: Other nucleotide sequences in the sample specify the same CDR3. The rearrangement joins TRBV30 to TRBJ2-7; D is unresolved. Germline assignment: CDR1 GTSNPN and CDR2 SVGIG (reference sequence). Trimming stripped 0 bases from V and 1 base from J, with 1 base between. This CDR3 is 11 amino acids long. CDR3: CAWSVSYEQYF. The CDR3 nucleotides are TGTGCCTGGAGTGTTTCCTACGAGCAGTACTTC. Supplemented by reference TRBV30 and TRBJ2-7, the full variable domain reads SQTIHQWPATLVQPVGSPLSLECTVEGTSNPNLYWYRQAAGRGLQLLFYSVGIGQISSEVPQNLSASRPQDRQFILSSKKLLLSDSGFYLCAWSVSYEQYFGPGTRLTVT.

The chain joins TRBV25-1 to TRBJ2-1; TRBD2 aligns across 7 bases. Losses at the gene ends were 8 bases for V and 2 bases for J; bases not matched to a gene: 0. The length of the CDR3 is 12 residues. Germline V gene data show CDR1 as MGHDK and CDR2 as SYGVNS. The chain's CDR3 is CASGRAYNEQFF. For the CDR3, the DNA is TGTGCCAGCGGGAGGGCCTACAATGAGCAGTTCTTC.

The J gene is TRBJ2-3, the V gene TRBV2; 9 nucleotides line up with TRBD2. Germline CDR1 and CDR2: SNHLY and FYNNEI. This CDR3 spans 15 amino acids. Losses at the gene ends were 3 bases for V and 1 base for J; bases not matched to a gene: 2. The CDR3 region is CASSEVAGGTDTQYF. Written as DNA, the CDR3 is TGTGCCAGCAGTGAGGTAGCGGGAGGCACAGATACGCAGTATTTT.

The V gene is TRBV7-8, the J gene TRBJ1-1; the D is unclear. CDR1 is SGHVS, CDR2 FQNEAQ, per germline. V was pared by 6 bases and J by 1 base, with 9 bases between. The CDR3 covers 13 residues. The CDR3: CASRLVENTEAFF. For the CDR3, the DNA is TGTGCCAGCAGGTTGGTAGAGAACACTGAAGCTTTCTTT.

In its sample, this clone was seen a few times. This rearrangement joins TRBV18 to TRBJ1-2; unclear D gene. The CDR3 runs to 15 residues. The germline gives CDR1 KGHSH, CDR2 LQKENI. The ends were cut back, 2 bases at V and 0 bases at J, with 10 bases in the middle. CDR3 nucleotide sequence: TGTGCCAGCTCACCAGGCCTACTTTCTAACTATGGCTACACCTTC. It codes for CASSPGLLSNYGYTF.

This rearrangement joins TRBV19 to TRBJ2-1, with 11 bases that match TRBD2. The CDR3 contains 16 residues. V shed 6 bases, J shed 10 bases, and the junction held 14 bases outside the gene matches. CDR1 and CDR2 from the germline V gene are LNHDA and SQIVND (reference sequence). The DNA of the CDR3 is TGTGCCAGTAGAATCGGGACTAGCGGAACTAGAGGGGAGCAGTTCTTC. The encoded protein is CASRIGTSGTRGEQFF.